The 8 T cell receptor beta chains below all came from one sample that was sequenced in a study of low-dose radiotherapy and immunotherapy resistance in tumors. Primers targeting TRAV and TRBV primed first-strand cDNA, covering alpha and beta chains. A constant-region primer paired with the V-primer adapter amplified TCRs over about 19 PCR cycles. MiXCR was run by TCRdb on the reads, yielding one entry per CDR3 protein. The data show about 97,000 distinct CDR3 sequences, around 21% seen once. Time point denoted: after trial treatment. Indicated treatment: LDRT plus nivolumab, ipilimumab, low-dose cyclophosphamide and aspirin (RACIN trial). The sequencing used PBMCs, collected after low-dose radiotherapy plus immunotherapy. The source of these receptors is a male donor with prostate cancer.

CDR3 DNA sequence: TGCAGTGCGCCTGGACAGGGGAACTATGGCTACACCTTC. Protein product: CSAPGQGNYGYTF. V usage is TRBV20-1 and J usage is TRBJ1-2; 9 positions agree with TRBD1. Losses at the gene ends were 6 bases for V and 2 bases for J; bases not matched to a gene: 4. Germline V gene data show CDR1 as DFQATT and CDR2 as SNEGSKA (reference sequence). This CDR3 has 13 amino acids.

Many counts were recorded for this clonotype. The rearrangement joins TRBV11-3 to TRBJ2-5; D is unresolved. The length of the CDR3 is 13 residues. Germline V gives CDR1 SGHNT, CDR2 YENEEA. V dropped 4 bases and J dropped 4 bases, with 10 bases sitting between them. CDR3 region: CASSSTLGETQYF. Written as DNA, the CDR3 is TGTGCCAGCAGCTCGACCCTCGGAGAGACCCAGTACTTC.

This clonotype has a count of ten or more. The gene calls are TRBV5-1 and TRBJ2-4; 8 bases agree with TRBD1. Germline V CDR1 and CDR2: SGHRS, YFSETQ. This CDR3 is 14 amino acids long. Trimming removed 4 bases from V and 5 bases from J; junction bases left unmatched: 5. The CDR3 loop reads CASSPGQEENIQYF. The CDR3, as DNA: TGCGCCAGCAGCCCGGGACAGGAAGAAAACATTCAGTACTTC.

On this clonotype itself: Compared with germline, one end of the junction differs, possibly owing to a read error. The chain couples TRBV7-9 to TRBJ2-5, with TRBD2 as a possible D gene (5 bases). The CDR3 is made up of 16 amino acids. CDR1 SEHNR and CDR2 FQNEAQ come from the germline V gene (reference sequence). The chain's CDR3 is CASRLAAQRNEETQYF. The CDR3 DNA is TGTGCCAGCAGGTTAGCCGCACAGCGGAACGAAGAGACCCAGTACTTC.

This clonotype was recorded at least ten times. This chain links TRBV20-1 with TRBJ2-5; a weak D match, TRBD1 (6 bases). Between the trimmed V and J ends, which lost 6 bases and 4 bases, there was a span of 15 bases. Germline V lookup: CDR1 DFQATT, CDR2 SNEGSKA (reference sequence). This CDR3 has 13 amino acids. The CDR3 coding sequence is TGCAGTGCGACAAGGACAGTGGGAGAGACCCAGTACTTC. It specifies CSATRTVGETQYF.

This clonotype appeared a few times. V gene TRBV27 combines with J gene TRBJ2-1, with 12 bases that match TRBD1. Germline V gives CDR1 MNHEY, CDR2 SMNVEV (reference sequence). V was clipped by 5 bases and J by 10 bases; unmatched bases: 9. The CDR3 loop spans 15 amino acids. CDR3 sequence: CASSTWGQGAPEQFF. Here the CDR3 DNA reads TGTGCCAGCAGTACCTGGGGACAGGGGGCCCCCGAGCAGTTCTTC.

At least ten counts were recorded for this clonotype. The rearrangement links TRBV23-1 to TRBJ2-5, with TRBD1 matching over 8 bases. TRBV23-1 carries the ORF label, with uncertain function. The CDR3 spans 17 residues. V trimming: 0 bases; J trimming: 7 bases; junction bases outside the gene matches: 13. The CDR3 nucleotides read TGCGCCAGCAGTCAATCGATACCAGGGGGCGAAGGCGTGACCCAGTACTTC. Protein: CASSQSIPGGEGVTQYF.

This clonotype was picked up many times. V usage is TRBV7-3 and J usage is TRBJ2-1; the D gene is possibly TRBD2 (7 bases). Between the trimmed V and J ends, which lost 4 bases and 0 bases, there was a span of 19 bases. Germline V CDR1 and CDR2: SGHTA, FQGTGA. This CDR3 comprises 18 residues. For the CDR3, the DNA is TGTGCCAGCAGCTCCCGGGGGGACACCTCGAGCTCCTACAATGAGCAGTTCTTC. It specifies CASSSRGDTSSSYNEQFF.